The 29 T cell receptor beta chains listed next were all sequenced from one sample in a study of shared clonotypes between healthy human individuals. Assay: immunoSEQ multiplex PCR; the TCRdb copy retains only in-frame clones and omits some. The table includes approximately 600,000 clones, about 95% detected once. The naive CD8 fraction comprised CD45RO-negative cells positively selected for CCR7 and excluded terminally differentiated effector memory CD45RA+ cells. Source material: naive CD8+ T cells sorted from blood. The receptors shown here come from a woman younger than 45 in good health.

This clone came up once. The rearrangement links TRBV28 to TRBJ2-5; D is undetermined. The germline V and J ends were trimmed by 2 bases and 1 base, with 8 bases remaining between them. CDR1 is MDHEN and CDR2 is SYDVKM in the germline V gene. The CDR3 is made up of 14 amino acids. The CDR3 loop reads CASSLPYSQETQYF. The CDR3 DNA reads TGTGCCAGCAGTTTACCTTACAGCCAAGAGACCCAGTACTTC. Filled out from reference TRBV28 and TRBJ2-5, the complete variable domain reads DVKVTQSSRYLVKRTGEKVFLECVQDMDHENMFWYRQDPGLGLRLIYFSYDVKMKEKGDIPEGYSVSREKKERFSLILESASTNQTSMYLCASSLPYSQETQYFGPGTRLLVL.

This clone was observed a single time. The chain is built from TRBV6-6 and TRBJ2-3; unclear D gene. CDR3 size: 16 residues. Germline assignment: CDR1 MNHNY and CDR2 SVGAGI (reference sequence). V gave up 0 bases and J gave up 4 bases, with 14 bases separating them. CDR3 sequence: CASSYSIGWGADTQYF. The CDR3 DNA reads TGTGCCAGCAGTTACTCGATAGGGTGGGGTGCAGATACGCAGTATTTT.

The genes are TRBV29-1 and TRBJ2-7; D may correspond to TRBD1 or TRBD2 (5 bases each). The germline V gene has CDR1 SQVTM and CDR2 ANQGSEA. The CDR3 runs 14 residues. V was trimmed by 8 bases and J by 3 bases, leaving 20 bases between them. The CDR3 coding sequence is TGCAGCCCGAAGGGACGGATCCCCCTCTACGAGCAGTACTTC. Amino acids: CSPKGRIPLYEQYF.

The V and J genes are TRBV27 and TRBJ2-7; 15 nucleotides align to TRBD2. The CDR3 has 16 amino acids. The V gene's germline CDR1 is MNHEY and CDR2 SMNVEV (reference sequence). V was clipped by 7 bases and J by 4 bases; unmatched bases: 8. The CDR3 coding sequence is TGTGCCAGCACACTCCGGGGGACTAGCGGGAGGTACGAGCAGTACTTC. Protein: CASTLRGTSGRYEQYF.

This chain connects TRBV28 to TRBJ2-1; D could derive from TRBD1 or TRBD2 (5 bases each). V lost 5 bases, J lost 4 bases, and 15 bases lay in between. The CDR3 extends over 15 amino acids. Germline V gene sequence: CDR1 MDHEN, CDR2 SYDVKM. The CDR3 DNA reads as TGTGCCAGCAGTCTCCACCCGAGGGGATACAATGAGCAGTTCTTC. It is translated as CASSLHPRGYNEQFF.

This chain links TRBV18 with TRBJ2-7; TRBD1 or TRBD2 may be the D gene (6 bases each). CDR1 and CDR2 from the germline V gene are KGHSH and LQKENI. The CDR3 extends over 14 amino acids. The V gene lost 4 bases and the J gene lost 4 bases, with 14 bases spanning the gap. CDR3 sequence reads: CASSQTGALYEQYF. DNA for the CDR3: TGTGCCAGCTCACAAACGGGGGCCTTGTACGAGCAGTACTTC.

Written as DNA, the CDR3 is TGTGCCAGCAGTAGGGGACTAGCGTTTAGCACAGATACGCAGTATTTT. Its translation: CASSRGLAFSTDTQYF. The V gene is TRBV28, the J gene TRBJ2-3; 10 nucleotides align to TRBD2. The V segment lost 5 bases and the J segment 0 bases; nucleotides outside the gene matches: 5. Germline V gene data show CDR1 as MDHEN and CDR2 as SYDVKM. CDR3 size: 16 residues.

A single count supports this clone. Different DNA sequences within this sample yield the same CDR3. The chain uses TRBV4-1 and TRBJ2-7, with TRBD2 matching over 10 bases. This CDR3 is 15 amino acids long. Trimming took 3 bases from V and 3 from J; bases not matched to a gene: 5. Germline V gives CDR1 MGHRA, CDR2 YSYEKL. The CDR3 here is CASSHRTSGSYEQYF. CDR3 bases: TGCGCCAGCAGCCATCGGACTAGCGGAAGCTACGAGCAGTACTTC.

V and J are TRBV27 and TRBJ1-5, with unresolved D. Germline V lookup: CDR1 MNHEY, CDR2 SMNVEV (reference sequence). The CDR3 totals 12 residues. V lost 6 bases and J 7 bases, leaving 10 bases between the germline ends. The CDR3 reads CASSETGQPQHF. The CDR3 DNA reads as TGTGCCAGCAGCGAAACGGGGCAGCCCCAGCATTTT.

The V call is TRBV2, the J call TRBJ2-7; 9 bases are a match to TRBD1. Trimming took 8 bases from V and 2 from J; bases not matched to a gene: 10. CDR1 and CDR2 from the germline V gene are SNHLY and FYNNEI. The CDR3 length is 15 residues. The CDR3 bases are TGTGCCAGCGCCCCCGGGACAGGGAACACCTACGAGCAGTACTTC. Amino acid sequence: CASAPGTGNTYEQYF.

This chain joins TRBV2 and TRBJ2-7; 14 bases are shared with TRBD2. The germline gives CDR1 SNHLY, CDR2 FYNNEI. V lost 6 bases, J lost 3 bases, and 13 bases stayed unmatched. The CDR3 covers 18 residues. The chain's CDR3 is CASRAGGTSGRGDYEQYF. In DNA form, the CDR3 reads TGTGCCAGCAGAGCCGGCGGGACTAGCGGGAGAGGGGACTACGAGCAGTACTTC. The whole variable domain, filled in from reference TRBV2 and TRBJ2-7, reads EPEVTQTPSHQVTQMGQEVILRCVPISNHLYFYWYRQILGQKVEFLVSFYNNEISEKSEIFDDQFSVERPDGSNFTLKIRSTKLEDSAMYFCASRAGGTSGRGDYEQYFGPGTRLTVT.

This clone was observed a handful of times. The rearrangement joins TRBV5-4 to TRBJ1-2; D may be TRBD1 (5 bases). V shed 5 bases and J shed 0 bases, with 8 bases lying between them. CDR1 and CDR2 (germline): SGHNT, YYREEE (reference sequence). The CDR3 spans 13 residues. CDR3 loop: CASRPGPNYGYTF. The CDR3, as DNA: TGTGCCAGCAGGCCGGGGCCTAACTATGGCTACACCTTC.

The chain has TRBV2 and TRBJ2-7; D assignment may be TRBD1 or TRBD2 (5 bases each). The CDR3 totals 12 residues. Trimming stripped 7 bases from V and 2 bases from J, with 9 bases between. CDR1 is SNHLY and CDR2 is FYNNEI in the germline V gene. In DNA form, the CDR3 reads TGTGCCAGCATGGGGACGCCCTACGAGCAGTACTTC. Protein sequence: CASMGTPYEQYF.

This sequence joins TRBV4-1 and TRBJ1-5, with D uncertain. The germline V gene encodes CDR1 MGHRA and CDR2 YSYEKL. CDR3 size: 14 residues. V lost 3 bases and J lost 7, with 13 bases in between. The CDR3 is CASSQVEVGQPQHF. In DNA form, the CDR3 reads TGCGCCAGCAGCCAGGTGGAGGTCGGGCAGCCCCAGCATTTT.

This rearrangement joins TRBV30 to TRBJ2-1, with D perhaps matching TRBD2 (5 bases). The ends were cut back, 2 bases at V and 5 bases at J, with 13 bases in the middle. Germline V lookup: CDR1 GTSNPN, CDR2 SVGIG (reference sequence). The CDR3 has 14 residues. CDR3 region: CAWSPGLMNNEQFF. The CDR3 nucleotides are TGTGCCTGGAGTCCCGGACTGATGAACAATGAGCAGTTCTTC.

CDR3 loop: CASSSPTVDREGNTEAFF. CDR3 sequence (DNA): TGTGCCAGCAGTTCACCAACCGTGGACAGGGAGGGTAACACTGAAGCTTTCTTT. The V and J genes are TRBV28 and TRBJ1-1; 8 nucleotides agree with TRBD1. The CDR3 runs to 18 residues. Unmatched junction bases numbered 15, after V lost 4 bases and J lost 2 bases. Germline V gives CDR1 MDHEN, CDR2 SYDVKM.

The chain couples TRBV28 to TRBJ2-7, with TRBD2 matching over 13 bases. Germline CDR1 and CDR2: MDHEN and SYDVKM. The CDR3 covers 15 residues. The J segment lost 4 bases and the V segment lost 3 bases, leaving 3 bases of the junction unmatched. The CDR3 region is CASSFGLAGVYEQYF. The CDR3 DNA sequence: TGTGCCAGCAGTTTTGGACTAGCGGGAGTTTACGAGCAGTACTTC.

The chain couples TRBV12-1 to TRBJ1-2. TRBV12-1 is termed a pseudogene. The CDR3 is 19 amino acids. The CDR3: CASSVHRDEEIPNNYGYTF. Written as DNA, the CDR3 is TGTGCCAGCAGCGTTCACCGGGATGAAGAGATCCCAAACAACTATGGCTACACCTTC.

The genes are TRBV27 and TRBJ2-7; D unresolved. Deletions cut 6 bases from V and 6 bases from J, with 9 bases between. The CDR3 sequence is 11 residues long. Germline-derived CDR1 and CDR2 are MNHEY and SMNVEV (reference sequence). The CDR3: CASRGSFEQYF. The CDR3 region has the DNA TGTGCCAGCAGAGGAAGTTTCGAGCAGTACTTC.

The chain is built from TRBV7-8 and TRBJ2-4, with TRBD1 identical over 8 bases. With V trimmed by 2 bases and J by 8 bases, 5 bases remained unmatched. CDR1 is SGHVS and CDR2 is FQNEAQ in the germline V gene. The CDR3 is 14 amino acids. CDR3 bases: TGTGCCAGCAGCTTACTGACAGGGGACGACATTCAGTACTTC. Translated, it gives CASSLLTGDDIQYF.

The chain links TRBV7-6 to TRBJ1-3, with 9 bases identical to TRBD1. There are 15 residues in the CDR3. Trimming removed 5 bases from V and 2 bases from J; junction bases left unmatched: 4. Germline assignment: CDR1 SGHVS and CDR2 FNYEAQ. CDR3 region: CASSPGTGTGNTIYF. Here the CDR3 DNA reads TGTGCCAGCAGCCCGGGGACAGGGACTGGAAACACCATATATTTT.

The chain is built from TRBV27 and TRBJ1-5; perhaps TRBD1 as D (6 bases). Trimming shortened V by 4 bases and J by 0 bases, and 7 bases separated the two germline ends. Germline V lookup: CDR1 MNHEY, CDR2 SMNVEV (reference sequence). The length of the CDR3 is 14 residues. The CDR3 nucleotides read TGTGCCAGCAGTTCCAGGGGTAGCAATCAGCCCCAGCATTTT. Protein product: CASSSRGSNQPQHF.

The chain employs TRBV6-1 and TRBJ1-5, with TRBD1 matching over 8 bases. J lost 9 bases, V lost 7 bases, and 8 bases had no gene match. Germline V lookup: CDR1 MNHNS, CDR2 SASEGT. The CDR3 extends over 13 amino acids. This CDR3 is CASNTGGPGPQHF. DNA of the CDR3: TGTGCCAGCAACACAGGGGGTCCCGGGCCCCAGCATTTT.

The chain employs TRBV19 and TRBJ1-5; 8 positions agree with TRBD1. Germline V lookup: CDR1 LNHDA, CDR2 SQIVND (reference sequence). This CDR3 contains 15 residues. J gave up 4 bases and V 7 bases, and 9 bases lay outside the gene matches. The CDR3 sequence: CASTVGQGPNQPQHF. The CDR3 DNA follows: TGTGCCAGTACCGTCGGACAGGGTCCGAATCAGCCCCAGCATTTT.

J is TRBJ1-2 and V is TRBV19, with 8 bases that match TRBD1. This CDR3 comprises 15 residues. Germline V gene data show CDR1 as LNHDA and CDR2 as SQIVND (reference sequence). V lost 5 bases and J lost 5; bases outside the gene matches: 10. This chain's CDR3 is CASSFGQGGVYGYTF. For the CDR3, the DNA is TGTGCCAGTAGTTTCGGACAGGGTGGGGTTTATGGCTACACCTTC.

The chain has TRBV11-2 and TRBJ2-7; no reliable D call. Per germline, CDR1 SGHAT and CDR2 FQNNGV. CDR3 length: 13 residues. V lost 3 bases to trimming and J lost 1 base, with 7 bases between them. CDR3: CASSLWLSYEQYF. CDR3 coding DNA: TGTGCCAGCAGCTTGTGGCTATCCTACGAGCAGTACTTC.

This chain uses TRBV28 with TRBJ2-7; tentatively, D is TRBD2 (6 bases). Germline CDR1 MDHEN, CDR2 SYDVKM. Trimming left V 4 bases short and J 6 bases short, with 10 bases between. The CDR3 runs 12 residues. CDR3 sequence (DNA): TGTGCCAGCAGTTCCTCGGGAGCCGAGCAGTACTTC. This translates into CASSSSGAEQYF.

The rearrangement joins TRBV4-1 to TRBJ1-1; possible D gene TRBD1, 5 bases. CDR1 is MGHRA, CDR2 YSYEKL, per germline. This CDR3 is 16 amino acids long. Trimming left V 0 bases short and J 5 bases short, with 16 bases between. The CDR3 DNA is TGCGCCAGCAGCCAAGAAGGCGGGGCACTGGGGACTGAAGCTTTCTTT. Translating gives CASSQEGGALGTEAFF.

The chain couples TRBV27 to TRBJ1-2; the match to TRBD1 covers 9 bases. Germline V gene sequence: CDR1 MNHEY, CDR2 SMNVEV (reference sequence). Losses at the gene ends were 5 bases for V and 4 bases for J; bases not matched to a gene: 5. CDR3 length equals 14 residues. CDR3 loop: CASSPQGASYGYTF. The CDR3 DNA follows: TGTGCCAGCAGTCCACAGGGGGCTAGCTATGGCTACACCTTC.